This T cell receptor (beta chain) was captured in a study of blood T cell repertoires in COVID-19. Across the whole study: Acute-phase and convalescent COVID-19 samples originated in the United States, Italy and Spain. T cells, B-cell-depleted T cells, or PBMCs supplied cDNA or gDNA.

The CDR3 spans 14 residues. Trimming left V 6 bases short and J 0 bases short, with 11 bases between. CDR1 is MNHNY, CDR2 SVGAGI, per germline (reference sequence). Authors' data handling: Reference gene primer amplification in the assay estimated nucleated cell counts. Only in-frame clones appear in the TCRdb table, and some are missing; sequencing was by immunoSEQ multiplex PCR. V and J calls and clone size are those listed in that table; D and trimming were worked out from the DNA. The data show 200,000 to 250,000 clones, around nine tenths seen once. This receptor was taken from a woman in her sixties or seventies with acute or convalescent COVID-19. The material sequenced was peripheral blood. V gene TRBV6-6 combines with J gene TRBJ1-1; tentatively, D is TRBD1 (5 bases). CDR3 in DNA: TGTGCCAGCAGGGGCGGGGGGATGAACACTGAAGCTTTCTTT. It is translated as CASRGGGMNTEAFF.